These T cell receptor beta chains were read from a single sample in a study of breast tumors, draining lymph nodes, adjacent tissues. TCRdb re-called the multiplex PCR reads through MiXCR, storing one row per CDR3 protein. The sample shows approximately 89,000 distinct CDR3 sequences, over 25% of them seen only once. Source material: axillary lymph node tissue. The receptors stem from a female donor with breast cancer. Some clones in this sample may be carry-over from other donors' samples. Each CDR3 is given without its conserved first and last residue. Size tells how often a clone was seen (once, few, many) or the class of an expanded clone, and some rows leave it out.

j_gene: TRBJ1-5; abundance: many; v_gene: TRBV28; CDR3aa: ASSTGARFQPQH
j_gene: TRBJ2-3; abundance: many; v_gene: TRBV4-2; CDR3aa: ASSQLPGTSGMNTQY
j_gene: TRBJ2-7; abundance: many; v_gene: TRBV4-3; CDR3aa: ASSQDGGYEQY
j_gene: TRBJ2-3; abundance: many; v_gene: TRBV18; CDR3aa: ASSPGLAGADTQY
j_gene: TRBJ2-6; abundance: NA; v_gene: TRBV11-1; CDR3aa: ASSLYTVNWFGANVLT
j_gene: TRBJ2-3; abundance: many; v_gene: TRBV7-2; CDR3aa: ASGGRARADTQY
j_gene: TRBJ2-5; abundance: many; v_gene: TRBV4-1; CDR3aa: ASSQGAQGPRVETQY
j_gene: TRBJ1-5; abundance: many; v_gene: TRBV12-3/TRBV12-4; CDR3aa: ASSRDSLNQPQH
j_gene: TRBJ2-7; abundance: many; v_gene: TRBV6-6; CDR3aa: ASSHSSGFSHEQY
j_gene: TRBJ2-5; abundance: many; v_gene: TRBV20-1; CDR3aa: SARGREETQY
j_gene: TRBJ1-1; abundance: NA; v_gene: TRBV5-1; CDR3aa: ASSLLGQSTEAF
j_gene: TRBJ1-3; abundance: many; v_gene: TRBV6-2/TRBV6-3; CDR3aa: ASTIRRGNTIY
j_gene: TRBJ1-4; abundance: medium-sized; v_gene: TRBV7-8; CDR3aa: ASSLSGRGGEKLF
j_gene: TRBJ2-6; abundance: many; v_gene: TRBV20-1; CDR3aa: SARDPSVGGSGANVLT
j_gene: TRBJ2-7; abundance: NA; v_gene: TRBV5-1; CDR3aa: ASSLYRREGDEQY
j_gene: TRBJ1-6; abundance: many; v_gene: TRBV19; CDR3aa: ASSPGGGSPLH
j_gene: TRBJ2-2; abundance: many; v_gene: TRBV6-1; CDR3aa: ASSETGERDTGELF
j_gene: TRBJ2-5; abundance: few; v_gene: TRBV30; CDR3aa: AWSVNPRWETQY
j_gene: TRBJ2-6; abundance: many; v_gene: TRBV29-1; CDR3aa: SVTVQGASFGANVLT
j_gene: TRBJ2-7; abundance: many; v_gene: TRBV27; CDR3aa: ASSFTGGAYEQY
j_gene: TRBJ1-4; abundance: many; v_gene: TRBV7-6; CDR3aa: ASSLTAGIGEKLF
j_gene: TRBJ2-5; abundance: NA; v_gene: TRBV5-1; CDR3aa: ASSPHGVKGTQY
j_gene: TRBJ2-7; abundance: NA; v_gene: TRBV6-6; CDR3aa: ASSYYRAAGSYEQY
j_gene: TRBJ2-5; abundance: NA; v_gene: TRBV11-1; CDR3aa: ASRLGSNQETQY
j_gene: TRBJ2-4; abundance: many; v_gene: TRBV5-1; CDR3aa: ASSLVAGKENIQY
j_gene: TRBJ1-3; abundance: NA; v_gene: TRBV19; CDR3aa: ASSTRAGLFRHTPGDTIY
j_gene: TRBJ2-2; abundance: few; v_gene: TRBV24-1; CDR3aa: ATSDLGGLDSNTGELF
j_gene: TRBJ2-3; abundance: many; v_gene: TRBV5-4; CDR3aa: ASSLAGGTSTDTQY
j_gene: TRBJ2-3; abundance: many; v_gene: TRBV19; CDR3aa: ASAAGRTDTQY
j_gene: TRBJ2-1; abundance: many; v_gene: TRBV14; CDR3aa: ASSPRAGGWSYNEQF
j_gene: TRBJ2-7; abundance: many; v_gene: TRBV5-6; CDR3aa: ASRLTATAEQY
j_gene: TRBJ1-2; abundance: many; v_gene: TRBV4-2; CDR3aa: ASSQETGGVGYT
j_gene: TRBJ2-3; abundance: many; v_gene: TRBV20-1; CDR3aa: SASFGRGPSTDTQY
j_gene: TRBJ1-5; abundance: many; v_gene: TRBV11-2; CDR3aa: ASSAQGANQPQH
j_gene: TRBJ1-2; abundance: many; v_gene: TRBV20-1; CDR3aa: SASWTGSEGYT
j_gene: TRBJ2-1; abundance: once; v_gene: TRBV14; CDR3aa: ASSQRQGGHNEQF
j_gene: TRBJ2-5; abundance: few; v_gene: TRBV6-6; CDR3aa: ASSYMTGGEQYFGPGTTETQY
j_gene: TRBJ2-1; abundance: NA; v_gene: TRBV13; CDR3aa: ASSSLQEYDSYNEQF
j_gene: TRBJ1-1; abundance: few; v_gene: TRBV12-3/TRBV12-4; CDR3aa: ASSLRGRDRGRLNTEAF
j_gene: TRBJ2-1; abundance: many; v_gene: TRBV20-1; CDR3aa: SAQGNEQF